This is a list of T cell receptor beta chains from one sample in a study of response to subunit inactivated influenza vaccine. TCRdb re-derived calls from the RT-PCR reads in MiXCR, one entry per CDR3 protein. Of 300,000 to 350,000 distinct CDR3 sequences listed, around 20% are singletons. The specimen comprised PBMCs from blood, sampled 21 months after vaccination. Receptor source: a man aged 45 to 75 who received an inactivated influenza vaccine. Each CDR3 is given with its conserved first and last residue. The D gene is left open where the match is weak. Expanded clones get a size class; other rows say once, few or many, or leave the size out.

TRBD1 | TRBJ1-2 | TRBV2 | few | TGTGCCACCGGGACAGGGAGTGGCTACACCTTC | CATGTGSGYTF
NA | TRBJ2-4 | TRBV6-1 | few | TGTGCCAGCAGCAGGACCAGTAAAAACATTCAGTACTTC | CASSRTSKNIQYF
TRBD2 | TRBJ2-7 | TRBV2 | NA | TGTGCCAGCAGTTCGACTAGCCGCAGCTCCTACGAGCAGTACTTC | CASSSTSRSSYEQYF
NA | TRBJ1-1 | TRBV29-1 | many | TGCAGCGCGGTCGTGAACACTGAAGCTTTCTTT | CSAVVNTEAFF
NA | TRBJ1-1 | TRBV20-1 | few | TGCAGTGCTAGGATTGGGCGCAGGGGAGTTTTCACTGAAGCTTTCTTT | CSARIGRRGVFTEAFF
NA | TRBJ2-2 | TRBV5-1 | NA | TGCGCCAGCAGCTTGATCGTCACTTCCACCGGGGAGCTGTTTTTT | CASSLIVTSTGELFF
TRBD2 | TRBJ2-1 | TRBV12-3/TRBV12-4 | many | TGTGCCAGCAGTTCTTTAGCGGGATTGGGCAATGAGCAGTTCTTC | CASSSLAGLGNEQFF
NA | TRBJ1-4 | TRBV7-9 | few | TGTGCCAGCAGCTTAAGAGGAAATACAGGGAGTAATGAAAAACTGTTTTTT | CASSLRGNTGSNEKLFF
NA | TRBJ2-5 | TRBV2 | NA | TGTGCCAGCAGTGGCGCCGCTGAGACCCAGTACTTC | CASSGAAETQYF
TRBD1 | TRBJ2-7 | TRBV28 | NA | TGTGCCAGCAGTTTTCTTATTCCGGGACAGGGGGAGGACGAGCAGTACTTC | CASSFLIPGQGEDEQYF
NA | TRBJ1-2 | TRBV28 | many | TGTGCCAGCAGTCCTTTACCTAGGGGGAACATCTATGGCTACACCTTC | CASSPLPRGNIYGYTF
NA | TRBJ2-1 | TRBV29-1 | few | TGCAGCGTTGAGGGGGACTCTGCCTGGGCCAATGAGCAGTTCTTC | CSVEGDSAWANEQFF
NA | TRBJ1-6 | TRBV6-1 | NA | TGTGCCAGCAGGCGTAACAGCAATTCACCCCTCCACTTT | CASRRNSNSPLHF
NA | TRBJ2-1 | TRBV5-6 | few | TGTGCCAGCAGCCCCACTAGGGGGGGCTCTGTAGGTGAGCAGTTCTTC | CASSPTRGGSVGEQFF
NA | TRBJ2-6 | TRBV7-2 | few | TGTGCCAGCAGCTCGGGGGACTCTGGGGCCAACGTCCTGACTTTC | CASSSGDSGANVLTF
NA | TRBJ1-5 | TRBV20-1 | NA | TGCAGTGCTAGTCCCGGTATGCGCAATCAGCCCCAGCATTTT | CSASPGMRNQPQHF
TRBD1 | TRBJ1-5 | TRBV6-2/TRBV6-3 | NA | TGTGCCAGCAGTCGACAGGGTAGTAGTGAGCCCCAGCATTTT | CASSRQGSSEPQHF
NA | TRBJ2-1 | TRBV30 | NA | TGTGCCTGGAGTGGACAGTCATTGTTGATTGAGCAGTTCTTC | CAWSGQSLLIEQFF
NA | TRBJ1-1 | TRBV30 | few | TGTGCCTGGAGTGGAATGAAGAGTGGCGCTTTCTTT | CAWSGMKSGAFF
NA | TRBJ1-5 | TRBV19 | NA | TGTGCCAGTAGGGGAATGGGCAATCAGCCCCAGCATTTT | CASRGMGNQPQHF
TRBD1 | TRBJ2-7 | TRBV5-1 | NA | TGCGCCAGCAGCTTGGCTCCCGGGACAGGGATTTACGAGCAGTACTTC | CASSLAPGTGIYEQYF
TRBD1 | TRBJ2-3 | TRBV4-3 | NA | TGCGCCAGCAGCCGTCAGGGGGCTGCAGATACGCAGTATTTT | CASSRQGAADTQYF
TRBD2 | TRBJ2-1 | TRBV20-1 | NA | TGCAGTGCTAGAGGGCCTCTGGTGGGAGGGATTAATGAGCAGTTCTTC | CSARGPLVGGINEQFF
NA | TRBJ2-2 | TRBV20-1 | once | TGCAGTGCTAGAGTCGCGACAGGCACCGGGGAGCTGTTTTTT | CSARVATGTGELFF
TRBD1 | TRBJ1-1 | TRBV5-1 | few | TGCGCCAGCAGCGGGACAGGGGCGGCAGGCACTGAAGCTTTCTTT | CASSGTGAAGTEAFF
TRBD2 | TRBJ2-7 | TRBV29-1 | NA | TGCAGCGTGGTCGGACTAGCGGGAGTGCCCTACGAGCAGTACTTC | CSVVGLAGVPYEQYF
TRBD1 | TRBJ1-6 | TRBV7-8 | many | TGTGCCAGCAGCCTACAGACAGGGTCGAATTCACCCCTCCACTTT | CASSLQTGSNSPLHF